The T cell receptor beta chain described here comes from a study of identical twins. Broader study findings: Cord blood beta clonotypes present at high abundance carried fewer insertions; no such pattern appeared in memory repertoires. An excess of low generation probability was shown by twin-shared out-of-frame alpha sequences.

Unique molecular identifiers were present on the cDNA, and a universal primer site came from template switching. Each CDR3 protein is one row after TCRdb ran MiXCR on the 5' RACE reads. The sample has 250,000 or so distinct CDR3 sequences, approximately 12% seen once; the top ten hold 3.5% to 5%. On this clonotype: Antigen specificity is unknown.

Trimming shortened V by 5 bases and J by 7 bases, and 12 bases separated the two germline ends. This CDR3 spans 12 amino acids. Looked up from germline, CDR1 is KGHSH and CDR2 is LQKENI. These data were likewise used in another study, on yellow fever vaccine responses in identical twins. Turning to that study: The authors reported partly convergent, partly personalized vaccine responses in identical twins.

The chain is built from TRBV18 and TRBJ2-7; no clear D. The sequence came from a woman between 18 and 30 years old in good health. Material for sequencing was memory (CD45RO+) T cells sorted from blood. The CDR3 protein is CASSANNGEQYF. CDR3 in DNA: TGTGCCAGCTCAGCAAATAACGGGGAGCAGTACTTC.